One sample yielded the 20 T cell receptor beta chains listed below, sequenced in a study of ipilimumab plus nivolumab after autologous stem cell transplantation. Sequencing used immunoSEQ multiplex PCR; TCRdb keeps in-frame clones, though not all of them. The repertoire has tens of thousands of clones, 75% to 85% of them found once; the top ten carry 2% to 2.5%. Here the sequenced sample was PBMCs, taken in a trial of ipilimumab plus nivolumab as post-transplant consolidation. The receptors here all came from a male donor with diffuse large B-cell lymphoma.

In DNA, the CDR3 is TGTGCCAGCAGCCGAAGCGGGGCCCAAGAGACCCAGTACTTC. Translating it yields CASSRSGAQETQYF. The V gene is TRBV11-3, the J gene TRBJ2-5; the match to TRBD2 covers 7 bases. This CDR3 spans 14 amino acids. Germline CDR1 SGHNT, CDR2 YENEEA. V gave up 5 bases and J gave up 1 base; unmatched junction bases: 4.

V and J are TRBV19 and TRBJ2-4, with TRBD1 matching over 9 bases. V gave up 6 bases and J gave up 3 bases; unmatched junction bases: 6. The CDR3 extends over 15 amino acids. Germline-derived CDR1 and CDR2 are LNHDA and SQIVND (reference sequence). The DNA of the CDR3 is TGTGCCAGTAGGAGACAGGGGGACGGCAAAAACATTCAGTACTTC. This encodes CASRRQGDGKNIQYF. The full variable domain, in which reference TRBV19 and TRBJ2-4 provide the parts outside the CDR3, is DGGITQSPKYLFRKEGQNVTLSCEQNLNHDAMYWYRQDPGQGLRLIYYSQIVNDFQKGDIAEGYSVSREKKESFPLTVTSAQKNPTAFYLCASRRQGDGKNIQYFGAGTRLSVL.

This sequence joins TRBV11-2 and TRBJ2-5, with D possibly TRBD1 on 6 matching bases. CDR1 and CDR2 from the germline V gene are SGHAT and FQNNGV. CDR3 length equals 15 residues. The germline V and J ends were trimmed by 5 bases and 3 bases, with 16 bases remaining between them. This CDR3 is CASSPQWGPEETQYF. The CDR3 nucleotides read TGTGCCAGCAGCCCCCAATGGGGGCCGGAAGAGACCCAGTACTTC.

The CDR3 DNA follows: TGTGCCAGCAGCCGGACTAGCGGGGGGAGAGGGGAGCAGTATTTT. The encoded protein is CASSRTSGGRGEQYF. V and J are TRBV5-4 and TRBJ2-3; 14 positions match TRBD2. CDR3 length: 15 residues. CDR1 is SGHNT, CDR2 YYREEE, per germline (reference sequence). The J segment lost 11 bases and the V segment lost 4 bases, leaving 9 bases of the junction unmatched. The whole variable domain, filled in from reference TRBV5-4 and TRBJ2-3, reads ETGVTQSPTHLIKTRGQQVTLRCSSQSGHNTVSWYQQALGQGPQFIFQYYREEENGRGNFPPRFSGLQFPNYSSELNVNALELDDSALYLCASSRTSGGRGEQYFGPGTRLTVL.

The CDR3 loop is CASSTPETLTGELFF. DNA for the CDR3: TGCGCCAGCAGCACGCCAGAGACTCTCACCGGGGAGCTGTTTTTT. The V gene is TRBV5-1, the J gene TRBJ2-2; D is ambiguous. V lost 4 bases, J lost 4 bases, and 14 bases lay in between. CDR3 size: 15 residues. From germline, CDR1 is SGHRS and CDR2 YFSETQ.

This clone came up a few times. The chain recombines TRBV5-5 with TRBJ2-5; D is unresolved. CDR1 SGHKS and CDR2 YYEKEE come from the germline V gene (reference sequence). Deletions cut 4 bases from V and 4 bases from J, with 17 bases between. The CDR3 spans 15 residues. The CDR3, as DNA: TGTGCCAGCAGCCTCAAGGATTACCTGCCAGAGACCCAGTACTTC. Its translation: CASSLKDYLPETQYF.

The rearrangement links TRBV19 to TRBJ1-5; D perhaps matches TRBD1 (5 bases). The CDR3 has 13 amino acids. Looked up from germline, CDR1 is LNHDA and CDR2 is SQIVND (reference sequence). Trimming took off 3 bases at V and 7 bases at J, with 10 bases between the two ends. The CDR3 coding sequence is TGTGCCAGTAGTATCGGTCGGGGGCAGCCCCAGCATTTT. It translates to CASSIGRGQPQHF.

V usage is TRBV5-4 and J usage is TRBJ1-5, with a possible D match to TRBD1 (6 bases). The germline CDR1 and CDR2 sequences are SGHNT and YYREEE (reference sequence). V dropped 4 bases and J dropped 0 bases, with 11 bases sitting between them. The CDR3 covers 15 residues. The CDR3 sequence: CASSPGGDSNQPQHF. The CDR3 bases are TGTGCCAGCAGCCCTGGGGGCGATAGCAATCAGCCCCAGCATTTT.

The chain uses TRBV7-2 and TRBJ1-6, with a weak D call TRBD1 (5 bases). The CDR3 runs 14 residues. Germline-derived CDR1 and CDR2 are SGHTA and FQGNSA. Trimming cost V 5 bases and J 10 bases, with 15 bases left between them. The CDR3 spells CASSVVQGRSPLHF. The DNA for the CDR3 is TGTGCCAGCAGCGTGGTGCAGGGACGATCACCCCTCCACTTT. Filled out from reference TRBV7-2 and TRBJ1-6, the complete variable domain reads GAGVSQSPSNKVTEKGKDVELRCDPISGHTALYWYRQSLGQGLEFLIYFQGNSAPDKSGLPSDRFSAERTGGSVSTLTIQRTQQEDSAVYLCASSVVQGRSPLHFGNGTRLTVT.

The J gene is TRBJ1-5, the V gene TRBV19; D is perhaps TRBD1 (5 bases). Germline V gene lookup returns CDR1 LNHDA and CDR2 SQIVND (reference sequence). CDR3 size: 16 residues. Deletions cut 1 base from V and 0 bases from J, with 10 bases between. CDR3 residues: CASSIGGGRSNQPQHF. For the CDR3, the DNA is TGTGCCAGTAGTATAGGCGGGGGACGTAGCAATCAGCCCCAGCATTTT.

The rearrangement uses TRBV29-1 and TRBJ1-1; 7 nucleotides line up with TRBD1. The CDR3 runs to 12 residues. Germline CDR1 and CDR2: SQVTM and ANQGSEA. V shed 7 bases and J 1 base; nucleotides not matched to a gene: 3. Here the CDR3 reads CSAGQRNTEAFF. The CDR3 DNA is TGCAGCGCGGGACAGCGGAACACTGAAGCTTTCTTT. Drawing the rest from reference TRBV29-1 and TRBJ1-1, the complete variable domain is SAVISQKPSRDICQRGTSLTIQCQVDSQVTMMFWYRQQPGQSLTLIATANQGSEATYESGFVIDKFPISRPNLTFSTLTVSNMSPEDSSIYLCSAGQRNTEAFFGQGTRLTVV.

The sample holds a few counts of this clone. CDR3 in DNA: TGTGCCAGCTCACCGAGTATGAACACTGAAGCTTTCTTT. It codes for CASSPSMNTEAFF. V usage is TRBV18 and J usage is TRBJ1-1; D is undetermined. This CDR3 is 13 amino acids long. The germline CDR1 and CDR2 sequences are KGHSH and LQKENI. Trimming left V 3 bases short and J 0 bases short, with 5 bases between.

The rearrangement uses TRBV7-2 and TRBJ2-7; D could derive from TRBD1 or TRBD2 (5 bases each). With 5 bases removed from V and 4 bases from J, the gap between germline ends came to 21 bases. CDR3 length equals 16 residues. Germline assignment: CDR1 SGHTA and CDR2 FQGNSA. CDR3 sequence reads: CASSLRTLGVGYEQYF. As DNA, the CDR3 is TGTGCCAGCAGCCTCCGGACATTGGGGGTGGGATACGAGCAGTACTTC.

This clone was detected only once. The chain uses TRBV14 and TRBJ2-3; D remains ambiguous. Per germline, CDR1 SGHDN and CDR2 FVKESK. V was clipped by 3 bases and J by 7 bases, with 14 bases between them. This CDR3 contains 14 residues. This CDR3 reads CASSQINGDYTQYF. Here the CDR3 DNA reads TGTGCCAGCAGCCAGATTAACGGTGATTATACGCAGTATTTT.

The chain links TRBV29-1 to TRBJ2-7; D is ambiguous. V dropped 3 bases and J dropped 4 bases, with 7 bases sitting between them. Germline V gives CDR1 SQVTM, CDR2 ANQGSEA. CDR3 size: 11 residues. CDR3 bases: TGCAGCGTTGAGTTGGGGTACGAGCAGTACTTC. It codes for CSVELGYEQYF.

The CDR3 protein is CASSLNINKGDTEAFF. CDR3 nucleotide sequence: TGTGCCAGCAGCCTTAATATTAATAAGGGGGACACTGAAGCTTTCTTT. The chain joins TRBV11-2 to TRBJ1-1; a weak D match, TRBD1 (6 bases). Germline-derived CDR1 and CDR2 are SGHAT and FQNNGV. The CDR3 is 16 amino acids. The V gene lost 5 bases and the J gene lost 3 bases, with 19 bases spanning the gap.

This clone was recorded once. This chain links TRBV7-8 with TRBJ2-7; 9 nucleotides line up with TRBD2. The germline gives CDR1 SGHVS, CDR2 FQNEAQ. This CDR3 spans 15 amino acids. The V gene end was trimmed by 1 base and the J gene end by 2 bases; junction bases not matched to a gene: 3. CDR3: CASSLGAGGAYEQYF. The CDR3 region has the DNA TGTGCCAGCAGCTTAGGGGCGGGAGGGGCCTACGAGCAGTACTTC.

The chain carries TRBV19 and TRBJ1-1, with 10 positions matching TRBD1. Per germline, CDR1 LNHDA and CDR2 SQIVND (reference sequence). The trim removed 5 bases at V and 3 bases at J, leaving 6 bases unmatched. This CDR3 has 15 residues. CDR3 in amino acids: CASSAPGQGYTEAFF. CDR3 sequence (DNA): TGTGCCAGTAGTGCTCCGGGACAGGGGTACACTGAAGCTTTCTTT.

The V call is TRBV14, the J call TRBJ2-6, with D unclear. This CDR3 has 16 amino acids. Trimming took off 4 bases at V and 0 bases at J, with 10 bases between the two ends. Germline V gene sequence: CDR1 SGHDN, CDR2 FVKESK. Written as DNA, the CDR3 is TGTGCCAGCAGCCCCCGGCGGATCTCTGGGGCCAACGTCCTGACTTTC. Its translation is CASSPRRISGANVLTF.

This clone was seen once. The chain recombines TRBV2 with TRBJ2-3; no firm D call. The germline V gene encodes CDR1 SNHLY and CDR2 FYNNEI. The CDR3 sequence is 13 residues long. The V and J ends lost 1 base and 4 bases respectively, with 6 bases between them. CDR3 bases: TGTGCCAGCAGTGAAGACAGTCCAGATACGCAGTATTTT. Translating it yields CASSEDSPDTQYF.